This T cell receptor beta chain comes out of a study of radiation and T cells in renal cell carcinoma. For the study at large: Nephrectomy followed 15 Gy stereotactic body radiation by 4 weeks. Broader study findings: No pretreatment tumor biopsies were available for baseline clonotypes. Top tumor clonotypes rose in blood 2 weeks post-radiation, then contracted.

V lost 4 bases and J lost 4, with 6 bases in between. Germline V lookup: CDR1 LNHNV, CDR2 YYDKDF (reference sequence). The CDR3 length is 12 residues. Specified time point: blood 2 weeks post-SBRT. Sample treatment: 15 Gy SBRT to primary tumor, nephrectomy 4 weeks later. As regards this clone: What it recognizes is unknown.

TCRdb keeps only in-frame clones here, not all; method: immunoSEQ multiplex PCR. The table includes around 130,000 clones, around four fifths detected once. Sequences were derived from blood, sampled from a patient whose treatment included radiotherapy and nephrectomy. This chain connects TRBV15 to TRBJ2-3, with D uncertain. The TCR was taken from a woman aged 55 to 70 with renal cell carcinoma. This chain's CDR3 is CATSKVSDTQYF. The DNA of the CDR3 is TGTGCCACCAGCAAGGTTTCAGATACGCAGTATTTT.